This T cell receptor beta chain was documented in a study of T-cell reconstitution after alpha-beta-depleted transplantation in children. Researchers prepared the TCRbeta library using unique molecular identifiers, the study reports. TCRdb ran MiXCR on the PCR reads and lists one entry per CDR3 protein. The sample has around 240,000 distinct CDR3 sequences, around 8% seen once. This clonotype showed up many times. Its antigen is undetermined. Whole-study results and caveats: Reported findings indicate that, about two months after transplant, alpha-beta T cells came from several hundred expanded clones, which were derived from non-depleted graft cells. T-cell counts and diversity at one year following transplant were attributed mainly to newly produced T cells.

Germline CDR1 and CDR2: SQVTM and ANQGSEA. The V gene lost 5 bases and the J gene lost 3 bases, with 13 bases spanning the gap. The CDR3 contains 13 residues. Specimen: PBMCs, mostly from graft donor cells, collected 180 days after TCRalphabeta/CD19-depleted stem cell transplant. The chain recombines TRBV29-1 with TRBJ1-1; D perhaps matches TRBD1 (6 bases). The source of this sequence is a male patient aged 5 to 17 who had a stem cell transplant for acute lymphoblastic leukemia, so the T cells may come from the graft donor. The CDR3 protein is CSVRGPGDTEAFF. The CDR3 DNA follows: TGCAGCGTTCGGGGTCCAGGGGACACTGAAGCTTTCTTT.